This T cell receptor (beta chain) was recorded in a study of blood T cell repertoires in COVID-19. J gave up 3 bases and V 0 bases, and 3 bases lay outside the gene matches. Germline V gene data show CDR1 as SGHVS and CDR2 as FQNEAQ. The length of the CDR3 is 15 residues. Generated by immunoSEQ multiplex PCR, the TCRdb table keeps only in-frame clones and is missing some. Here the sample spans around 82,000 clones, approximately 85% being singletons. V gene TRBV7-8 combines with J gene TRBJ2-7; 9 nucleotides agree with TRBD2. Input material: peripheral blood. The sequence was obtained from a man aged 50-60 years with COVID-19, enrolled during active disease. The CDR3 loop reads CASSLAAGGHYEQYF. CDR3 coding DNA: TGTGCCAGCAGCTTAGCAGCGGGAGGCCACTACGAGCAGTACTTC.